Here is one T cell receptor (beta chain) with its context. Its antigen is not known. The sample comes from a study of T cell responses to AZD1222 COVID-19 vaccine. Whole-study results and caveats: Baseline seropositivity characterized only a handful of AZD1222 recipients. Most donors were white British, females outnumbered males, and clonal diversity was possibly underestimated.

TCRdb's copy holds only in-frame clones and misses some; the assay was immunoSEQ multiplex PCR. The table shows approximately 120,000 clones, with around 87% occurring only once. Germline assignment: CDR1 SGHVS and CDR2 FQNEAQ. CDR3 length: 12 residues. V was shortened by 2 bases and J by 7 bases, with 9 bases between the two germline ends. The TCR was taken from an adult who received the AZD1222 COVID-19 vaccine. The source material was peripheral blood, sampled 28 days after the second AZD1222 dose. The V and J genes are TRBV7-8 and TRBJ2-7; unclear D gene. The CDR3 loop reads CASSLKFREQYF. CDR3 in DNA: TGTGCCAGCAGCTTAAAGTTTCGGGAGCAGTACTTC.